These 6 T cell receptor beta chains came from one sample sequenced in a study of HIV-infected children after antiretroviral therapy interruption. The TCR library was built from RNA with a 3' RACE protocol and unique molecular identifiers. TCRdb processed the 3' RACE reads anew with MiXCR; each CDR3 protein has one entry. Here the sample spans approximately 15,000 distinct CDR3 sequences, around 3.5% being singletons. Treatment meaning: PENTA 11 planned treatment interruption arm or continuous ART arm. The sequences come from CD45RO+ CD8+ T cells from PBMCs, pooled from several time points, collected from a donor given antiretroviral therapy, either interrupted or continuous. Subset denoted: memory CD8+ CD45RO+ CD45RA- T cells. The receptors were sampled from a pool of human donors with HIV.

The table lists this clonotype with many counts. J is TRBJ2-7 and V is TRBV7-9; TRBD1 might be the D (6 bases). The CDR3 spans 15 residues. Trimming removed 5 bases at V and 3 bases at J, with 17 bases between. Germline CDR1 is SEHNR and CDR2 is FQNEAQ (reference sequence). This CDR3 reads CASSPSTGTVYEQYF. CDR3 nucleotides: TGTGCCAGCAGCCCCTCAACAGGGACCGTCTACGAGCAGTACTTC.

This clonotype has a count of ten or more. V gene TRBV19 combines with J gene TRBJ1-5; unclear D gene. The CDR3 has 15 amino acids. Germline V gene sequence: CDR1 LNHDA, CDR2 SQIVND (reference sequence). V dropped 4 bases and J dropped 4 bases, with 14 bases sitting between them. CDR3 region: CASSSPIIGNQPQHF. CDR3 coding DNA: TGTGCCAGTAGTAGCCCCATAATAGGGAATCAGCCCCAGCATTTT.

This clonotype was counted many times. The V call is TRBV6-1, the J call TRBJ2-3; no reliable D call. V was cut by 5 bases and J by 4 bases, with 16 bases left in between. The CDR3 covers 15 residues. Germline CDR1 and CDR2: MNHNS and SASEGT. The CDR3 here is CASSRIKITADTQYF. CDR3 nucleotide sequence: TGTGCCAGCAGTAGGATAAAGATCACCGCAGATACGCAGTATTTT.

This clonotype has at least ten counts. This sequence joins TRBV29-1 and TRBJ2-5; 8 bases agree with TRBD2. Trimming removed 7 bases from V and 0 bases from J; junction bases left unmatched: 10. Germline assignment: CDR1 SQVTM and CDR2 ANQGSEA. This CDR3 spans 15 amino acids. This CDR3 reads CSGQSPGGDQETQYF. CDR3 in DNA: TGCAGCGGACAGAGTCCCGGGGGGGACCAAGAGACCCAGTACTTC.

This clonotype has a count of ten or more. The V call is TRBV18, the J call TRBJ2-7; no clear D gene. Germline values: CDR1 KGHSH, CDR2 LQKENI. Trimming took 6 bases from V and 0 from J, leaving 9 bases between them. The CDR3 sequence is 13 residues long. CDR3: CASSPAASYEQYF. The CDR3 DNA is TGTGCCAGCTCCCCCGCAGCCTCCTACGAGCAGTACTTC.

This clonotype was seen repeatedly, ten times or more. This CDR3 reads CASSDQISNSPLHF. For the CDR3, the DNA is TGTGCCAGCAGTGACCAGATCAGCAATTCACCCCTCCACTTT. The chain links TRBV25-1 to TRBJ1-6; D is uncertain. From germline, CDR1 is MGHDK and CDR2 SYGVNS. The V and J ends lost 3 bases and 7 bases respectively, with 10 bases between them. The length of the CDR3 is 14 residues. The entire variable domain, with the rest obtained from reference TRBV25-1 and TRBJ1-6, is as follows: EADIYQTPRYLVIGTGKKITLECSQTMGHDKMYWYQQDPGMELHLIHYSYGVNSTEKGDLSSESTVSRIRTEHFPLTLESARPSHTSQYLCASSDQISNSPLHFGNGTRLTVT.